This TCR beta chain was profiled in a study of blood T cells in healthy people across ages. On this clonotype itself: Its target is unknown.

Notes on the study in general: The percentage of naive T cells correlated strongly with TCR beta diversity. Naive and antigen-experienced cells were not separated, limiting conclusive comparison.

This CDR3 has 16 residues. With 6 bases clipped from V and 5 bases from J, the junction kept 14 bases outside the gene matches. PCR was performed a second time for roughly 7 to 11 cycles using a sample-barcoded 5' primer and a J-beta primer mix. TCRdb independently ran MiXCR on the 5' RACE reads; one entry per CDR3 protein. The repertoire holds approximately 700,000 distinct CDR3 sequences, 32% seen once, with 15% in the top ten. This clonotype was obtained from a woman older than 75 in good health. The chain uses TRBV12-3 or TRBV12-4 and TRBJ2-7; TRBD1 aligns across 9 bases. Sequencing used blood. The CDR3 sequence is CASRPDRGRAGNEQYF. The CDR3 nucleotides read TGTGCCAGCAGACCGGACAGGGGAAGGGCAGGGAACGAGCAGTACTTC.